The 8 T cell receptor beta chains below come from one sample, sequenced in a study of blood T cell repertoires in COVID-19. TCRdb's copy holds only in-frame clones and misses some; the assay was immunoSEQ multiplex PCR. This table has about 200,000 clones, 82% appearing once. The sequenced material came from peripheral blood. The origin of the receptors is an elderly woman with COVID-19, enrolled during active disease.

The chain combines TRBV21-1 with TRBJ2-4; the D call of TRBD1 is as the table states it, not checked on the DNA. TRBV21-1 represents a pseudogene. The CDR3 totals 15 residues. CDR3 amino acids: CASSGCRDRKNIQYF. The CDR3 DNA sequence: TGTGCCAGCAGCGGGTGCCGGGACAGGAAAAACATTCAGTACTTC.

This chain links TRBV6-5 with TRBJ1-5, with TRBD1 as a possible D gene (5 bases). CDR3 size: 15 residues. V lost 6 bases and J 0 bases, leaving 12 bases between the germline ends. CDR1 and CDR2 (germline): MNHEY, SVGAGI. DNA of the CDR3: TGTGCCAGCAGGACGGGGGGGGATAGCAATCAGCCCCAGCATTTT. Translation gives CASRTGGDSNQPQHF.

This sequence joins TRBV11-2 and TRBJ2-7, with 10 bases lining up with TRBD1. The junction had 6 bases not matched to a gene; V was cut back by 3 bases and J by 7 bases. The CDR3 sequence is 14 residues long. The germline CDR1 and CDR2 sequences are SGHAT and FQNNGV. The CDR3 is CASSFGQGVWEQYF. For the CDR3, the DNA is TGTGCCAGCAGCTTCGGACAGGGGGTTTGGGAGCAGTACTTC.

The V call is TRBV28, the J call TRBJ1-1; 8 bases are shared with TRBD1. Germline-derived CDR1 and CDR2 are MDHEN and SYDVKM. This CDR3 region has 15 residues. J gave up 1 base and V 5 bases, and 6 bases lay outside the gene matches. The CDR3: CASSLGQDRNTEAFF. The CDR3 nucleotides are TGTGCCAGCAGTCTGGGACAGGATAGGAACACTGAAGCTTTCTTT.

This chain connects TRBV2 to TRBJ1-5, with TRBD1 matching 10 bases. The CDR3 is 15 amino acids. Trimming took 6 bases from V and 5 from J; bases not matched to a gene: 7. Germline V gene data show CDR1 as SNHLY and CDR2 as FYNNEI. The CDR3 region is CASRGQGRRYQPQHF. In DNA, the CDR3 is TGTGCCAGCAGGGGACAGGGGAGAAGATATCAGCCCCAGCATTTT.

The chain employs TRBV3-1 (or the pseudogene TRBV3-2) and TRBJ2-3, with 8 bases fitting TRBD2. The V gene's germline CDR1 is LGHDT and CDR2 YNNKEL (reference sequence). CDR3 length equals 17 residues. V shed 3 bases and J 6 bases; nucleotides not matched to a gene: 14. CDR3 bases: TGTGCCAGCAGCCATGGGCGGGGCGGGGGGTTTACCGATACGCAGTATTTT. Translating gives CASSHGRGGGFTDTQYF.

This clone was found a few times. This rearrangement joins TRBV5-1 to TRBJ2-3, with 7 bases aligning to TRBD2. Germline lookup yields CDR1 SGHRS and CDR2 YFSETQ. V lost 7 bases to trimming and J lost 4 bases; unmatched junction nucleotides: 9. The CDR3 spans 14 residues. The CDR3, as DNA: TGCGCCAGCGGTGTTGCGGGAGAGGCAGATACGCAGTATTTT. As protein: CASGVAGEADTQYF.

The chain uses TRBV3-1 (or the pseudogene TRBV3-2) and TRBJ1-1; D not resolved. Trimming took 3 bases from V and 3 from J, leaving 11 bases between them. Germline CDR1 is LGHDT and CDR2 is YNNKEL (reference sequence). The CDR3 consists of 14 residues. The CDR3 spells CASSHKSGYTEAFF. CDR3 DNA sequence: TGTGCCAGCAGCCACAAGTCGGGGTACACTGAAGCTTTCTTT.